The 17 T cell receptor beta chains in this list originate from one sample, sequenced in a study of blood T cell repertoires in COVID-19. Clones were read by immunoSEQ multiplex PCR, and TCRdb kept only the in-frame ones, dropping some. The repertoire has roughly 90,000 clones, 86% of them found once; the top ten carry roughly 25%. What was sequenced was peripheral blood. These receptors were taken from a human donor in a cohort sampled during active COVID-19.

The chain carries TRBV5-4 and TRBJ1-2; D is possibly TRBD1 (6 bases). Germline assignment: CDR1 SGHNT and CDR2 YYREEE (reference sequence). The CDR3 length is 17 residues. The V end was cut by 4 bases, the J end by 4 bases, with 23 bases between. Here the CDR3 DNA reads TGTGCCAGCAGCCTACCACAGGGAGCCCGAGGGGGCTATGGCTACACCTTC. Translated: CASSLPQGARGGYGYTF.

V gene TRBV27 combines with J gene TRBJ2-7; 8 nucleotides line up with TRBD2. With 2 bases clipped from V and 1 base from J, the junction kept 4 bases outside the gene matches. The CDR3 is 15 amino acids. Germline values: CDR1 MNHEY, CDR2 SMNVEV (reference sequence). The CDR3: CASSLRLAGSYEQYF. The CDR3, as DNA: TGTGCCAGCAGTTTAAGGCTAGCGGGTTCCTACGAGCAGTACTTC.

The genes are TRBV2 and TRBJ1-1; TRBD1 matches at 10 bases. The germline V gene has CDR1 SNHLY and CDR2 FYNNEI. The CDR3 is 14 amino acids. Trimming at V came to 6 bases and at J to 10 bases, leaving 11 bases not matched to a gene. DNA for the CDR3: TGTGCCAGCAGATGGACAGGGGGGGAGGTGCCAGCTTTCTTT. It yields the protein CASRWTGGEVPAFF.

V and J are TRBV6-6 and TRBJ1-6; perhaps TRBD1 as D (5 bases). This CDR3 is 16 amino acids long. Looked up from germline, CDR1 is MNHNY and CDR2 is SVGAGI (reference sequence). The V and J ends lost 10 bases and 0 bases respectively, with 16 bases between them. The CDR3 spells CATNRGLSSYNSPLHF. The CDR3 DNA sequence: TGTGCCACTAACCGGGGGTTAAGCTCCTATAATTCACCCCTCCACTTT.

The CDR3 DNA sequence: TGTGCCAGCAGTTCCGGGACACAGCTAGAGCAGTACTTC. Residues: CASSSGTQLEQYF. The chain employs TRBV2 and TRBJ2-7, with D maybe TRBD1 (6 bases). The ends were cut back, 5 bases at V and 7 bases at J, with 15 bases in the middle. The CDR3 spans 13 residues. CDR1 and CDR2 (germline): SNHLY, FYNNEI. Using reference TRBV2 and TRBJ2-7 for the parts outside the CDR3, the full variable domain is EPEVTQTPSHQVTQMGQEVILRCVPISNHLYFYWYRQILGQKVEFLVSFYNNEISEKSEIFDDQFSVERPDGSNFTLKIRSTKLEDSAMYFCASSSGTQLEQYFGPGTRLTVT.

V and J are TRBV19 and TRBJ2-7, with 7 bases fitting TRBD1. Looked up from germline, CDR1 is LNHDA and CDR2 is SQIVND (reference sequence). V gave up 5 bases and J gave up 3 bases; unmatched junction bases: 7. The CDR3 loop spans 14 amino acids. The CDR3 protein is CASSRGGYGYEQYF. The CDR3 coding sequence is TGTGCCAGTAGTCGAGGGGGCTACGGCTACGAGCAGTACTTC.

The V gene is TRBV7-2, the J gene TRBJ2-5; 9 nucleotides align to TRBD2. Germline CDR1 reads SGHTA; CDR2 reads FQGNSA. V dropped 4 bases and J dropped 4; count of bases not matched to a gene: 4. The CDR3 covers 14 residues. The CDR3 DNA reads TGTGCCAGCAGCTCGATAGCGGGAGCAGAGACCCAGTACTTC. It is translated as CASSSIAGAETQYF. Variable domain in full (rest from reference TRBV7-2 and TRBJ2-5): GAGVSQSPSNKVTEKGKDVELRCDPISGHTALYWYRQSLGQGLEFLIYFQGNSAPDKSGLPSDRFSAERTGGSVSTLTIQRTQQEDSAVYLCASSSIAGAETQYFGPGTRLLVL.

The chain recombines TRBV19 with TRBJ2-2, with a possible D match to TRBD1 (6 bases). V lost 4 bases to trimming and J lost 4 bases, with 10 bases between them. From germline, CDR1 is LNHDA and CDR2 SQIVND (reference sequence). The CDR3 runs to 14 residues. The CDR3 protein is CASSTNRATGELFF. CDR3 sequence (DNA): TGTGCCAGTAGTACAAACAGGGCCACCGGGGAGCTGTTTTTT. The entire variable domain, with the rest obtained from reference TRBV19 and TRBJ2-2, is as follows: DGGITQSPKYLFRKEGQNVTLSCEQNLNHDAMYWYRQDPGQGLRLIYYSQIVNDFQKGDIAEGYSVSREKKESFPLTVTSAQKNPTAFYLCASSTNRATGELFFGEGSRLTVL.

This chain uses TRBV2 with TRBJ2-7; 7 bases match TRBD1. The CDR3 extends over 15 amino acids. CDR1 is SNHLY and CDR2 is FYNNEI in the germline V gene. The J segment lost 2 bases and the V segment lost 7 bases, leaving 11 bases of the junction unmatched. In nucleotides, the CDR3 is TGTGCCAGCACCGTTAGGGGGCGTCTAACCTACGAGCAGTACTTC. Encoded protein: CASTVRGRLTYEQYF.

V and J are TRBV5-1 and TRBJ2-5; 10 bases are shared with TRBD2. The CDR3 is made up of 15 amino acids. The J segment lost 0 bases and the V segment lost 2 bases, leaving 1 base of the junction unmatched. Germline V gene lookup returns CDR1 SGHRS and CDR2 YFSETQ. CDR3 sequence reads: CASSFTSGNQETQYF. Here the CDR3 DNA reads TGCGCCAGCAGCTTTACTAGCGGGAACCAAGAGACCCAGTACTTC.

The chain is built from TRBV24-1 and TRBJ2-2; no definite D call. The CDR3 extends over 11 amino acids. Germline V CDR1 and CDR2: KGHDR, SFDVKD. V was trimmed by 9 bases and J by 7 bases, leaving 8 bases between them. The chain's CDR3 is CATANVGELFF. CDR3 DNA: TGTGCCACCGCGAACGTCGGGGAGCTGTTTTTT.

Only one count was recorded for this clone. The chain combines TRBV5-1 with TRBJ2-3; perhaps TRBD1 as D (5 bases). CDR3 length equals 16 residues. CDR1 is SGHRS and CDR2 is YFSETQ in the germline V gene. V gave up 0 bases and J gave up 0 bases, with 11 bases separating them. The CDR3 coding sequence is TGCGCCAGCAGCTTGGATGGCAGGGCCAGCACAGATACGCAGTATTTT. Translation gives CASSLDGRASTDTQYF. The full variable domain, completed using reference TRBV5-1 and TRBJ2-3, is KAGVTQTPRYLIKTRGQQVTLSCSPISGHRSVSWYQQTPGQGLQFLFEYFSETQRNKGNFPGRFSGRQFSNSRSEMNVSTLELGDSALYLCASSLDGRASTDTQYFGPGTRLTVL.

CDR3 sequence reads: CASSIRTGMESEQYF. DNA for the CDR3: TGTGCCAGTAGTATTCGGACAGGGATGGAGAGCGAGCAGTACTTC. This chain joins TRBV19 and TRBJ2-7; 8 positions agree with TRBD1. The ends lost 3 bases at V and 6 bases at J; junction bases unmatched: 10. CDR1 and CDR2 (germline): LNHDA, SQIVND (reference sequence). This CDR3 has 15 amino acids.

The genes are TRBV27 and TRBJ2-1; 7 bases are shared with TRBD2. The CDR3 length is 12 residues. CDR1 is MNHEY and CDR2 is SMNVEV in the germline V gene (reference sequence). With V trimmed by 5 bases and J by 10 bases, 5 bases remained unmatched. The CDR3 is CASSPIGGEQFF. The DNA for the CDR3 is TGTGCCAGCAGTCCGATCGGGGGGGAGCAGTTCTTC.

Notes on this clone: The junction differs from germline at one of its ends, possibly a read error. The genes are TRBV9 and TRBJ1-5; tentative D call: TRBD1 (5 bases). In germline, CDR1 is SGDLS, CDR2 YYNGEE. The CDR3 has 15 residues. CDR3 nucleotides: TGTGCCCGCAGCGTGACGGGGGGGGGCAATCAGCCCCAGCATTTT. Residues: CARSVTGGGNQPQHF.

The rearrangement links TRBV10-3 to TRBJ2-3; the match to TRBD2 covers 11 bases. Germline CDR1 reads ENHRY; CDR2 reads SYGVKD. The CDR3 spans 15 residues. Trimming took 5 bases from V and 2 from J; bases not matched to a gene: 3. The CDR3 reads CAISPTSGDTDTQYF. The CDR3 DNA sequence: TGTGCCATCAGTCCGACTAGCGGGGACACAGATACGCAGTATTTT.

The chain links TRBV7-2 to TRBJ2-1; 7 bases are a match to TRBD1. The length of the CDR3 is 16 residues. Losses at the gene ends were 0 bases for V and 7 bases for J; bases not matched to a gene: 9. CDR1 is SGHTA and CDR2 is FQGNSA in the germline V gene. CDR3 in amino acids: CASSLASLIQGNEQFF. CDR3 in DNA: TGTGCCAGCAGCTTAGCTTCCCTAATACAGGGGAATGAGCAGTTCTTC.